The 24 T cell receptor beta chains reported below all come from one sample, sequenced in a study of OX40 agonist ivuxolimab in advanced cancers. Assay used: immunoSEQ multiplex PCR; TCRdb lists only in-frame clones, some missing. The sample lists tens of thousands of clones; 84% were seen once. The specimen comprised CD4+ or CD8+ T cells sorted from blood, sampled in a trial of the OX40 agonist ivuxolimab. These TCRs come from an adult with an advanced solid tumor such as melanoma, head and neck, liver or kidney cancer.

The CDR3: CASSGVLGGPGEGYGYTF. In DNA, the CDR3 is TGTGCCAGCAGTGGAGTTCTCGGGGGGCCCGGGGAAGGGTATGGCTACACCTTC. The chain links TRBV6-1 to TRBJ1-2; possibly TRBD1 for D (6 bases). This CDR3 has 18 residues. The germline CDR1 and CDR2 sequences are MNHNS and SASEGT. Trimming removed 4 bases at V and 5 bases at J, with 26 bases between.

This chain links TRBV5-1 with TRBJ1-2, with D unresolved. The CDR3 length is 13 residues. V was shortened by 2 bases and J by 1 base, with 6 bases between the two germline ends. Germline V CDR1 and CDR2: SGHRS, YFSETQ. The CDR3 spells CASSFDGNYGYTF. CDR3 DNA sequence: TGCGCCAGCAGCTTTGACGGTAACTATGGCTACACCTTC.

The chain recombines TRBV21-1 with TRBJ2-7; the table assigns TRBD1, which was not confirmed against the DNA. TRBV21-1 is a pseudogene. The CDR3 length is 16 residues. CDR3 sequence: CASSIPGTGGRDEQYF. CDR3 DNA sequence: TGTGCCAGCAGCATTCCCGGGACAGGGGGCAGGGACGAGCAGTACTTC.

CDR3 sequence: CASSGWTAANEKLFF. As DNA, the CDR3 is TGTGCCAGCAGTGGATGGACGGCGGCGAATGAAAAACTGTTTTTT. This sequence joins TRBV25-1 and TRBJ1-4; no clear D. This CDR3 is built from 15 residues. Trimming removed 4 bases at V and 5 bases at J, with 14 bases between. Germline V gives CDR1 MGHDK, CDR2 SYGVNS.

The CDR3 sequence is CAWRLSSPLHF. CDR3 in DNA: TGTGCCTGGAGGCTCTCTTCACCCCTCCACTTT. The rearrangement uses TRBV30 and TRBJ1-6; the D is unclear. The V and J ends lost 3 bases and 9 bases respectively, with 6 bases between them. The V gene's germline CDR1 is GTSNPN and CDR2 SVGIG (reference sequence). The CDR3 contains 11 residues. Variable domain in full (rest from reference TRBV30 and TRBJ1-6): SQTIHQWPATLVQPVGSPLSLECTVEGTSNPNLYWYRQAAGRGLQLLFYSVGIGQISSEVPQNLSASRPQDRQFILSSKKLLLSDSGFYLCAWRLSSPLHFGNGTRLTVT.

The chain is built from TRBV5-1 and TRBJ1-2, with D unclear. This CDR3 comprises 12 residues. Germline assignment: CDR1 SGHRS and CDR2 YFSETQ. Between the trimmed V and J ends, which lost 4 bases and 6 bases, there was a span of 10 bases. CDR3 sequence: CASSRTGDGYTF. CDR3 DNA sequence: TGCGCCAGCAGCCGTACTGGGGATGGCTACACCTTC.

Relative to its sample, this clone is large (0.1 to 1%). The V call is TRBV29-1, the J call TRBJ2-4; the D is unclear. In germline, CDR1 is SQVTM, CDR2 ANQGSEA. The CDR3 runs 13 residues. V was clipped by 4 bases and J by 0 bases, with 7 bases between them. The CDR3 loop reads CSVVPIAKNIQYF. Written as DNA, the CDR3 is TGCAGCGTTGTCCCAATAGCCAAAAACATTCAGTACTTC.

The chain uses TRBV28 and TRBJ2-6; D ambiguous. V lost 6 bases, J lost 4 bases, and 13 bases lay in between. Germline CDR1 is MDHEN and CDR2 is SYDVKM. The CDR3 covers 15 residues. CDR3 DNA: TGTGCCAGCAGCGCTAGGAGCAGGGGGGCCAACGTCCTGACTTTC. This encodes CASSARSRGANVLTF.

The V and J genes are TRBV6-5 and TRBJ2-7, with 10 bases matching TRBD2. CDR1 and CDR2 (germline): MNHEY, SVGAGI. Trimming took 4 bases from V and 3 from J; bases not matched to a gene: 6. CDR3 length: 15 residues. The CDR3 reads CASSSPGLANYEQYF. As DNA, the CDR3 is TGTGCCAGCAGTTCCCCGGGACTAGCGAACTACGAGCAGTACTTC.

The V and J genes are TRBV6-1 and TRBJ2-7; either TRBD1 or TRBD2 may supply D (5 bases each). This CDR3 has 14 residues. Trimming pared 1 base from V and 3 bases from J, leaving 10 bases between. Per the germline V gene, CDR1 is MNHNS and CDR2 is SASEGT. The CDR3 coding sequence is TGTGCCAGCAGTGAAGTCGACAGCGGCTACGAGCAGTACTTC. It codes for CASSEVDSGYEQYF.

This chain links TRBV5-1 with TRBJ1-1; TRBD1 aligns across 9 bases. Trimming took 0 bases from V and 2 from J; bases not matched to a gene: 11. Germline V gene sequence: CDR1 SGHRS, CDR2 YFSETQ. There are 18 residues in the CDR3. This chain's CDR3 is CASSLERRRQGGNTEAFF. The CDR3 region has the DNA TGCGCCAGCAGCTTGGAGAGGAGGAGACAGGGGGGAAACACTGAAGCTTTCTTT.

The chain joins TRBV7-9 to TRBJ1-5; D unresolved. This CDR3 is built from 17 residues. V was cut by 4 bases and J by 5 bases, with 21 bases left in between. CDR1 is SEHNR, CDR2 FQNEAQ, per germline (reference sequence). The CDR3 DNA follows: TGTGCCAGCAGCTCCTGGGGTGACGGTCTAGCGGATCAGCCCCAGCATTTT. This encodes CASSSWGDGLADQPQHF.

This rearrangement joins TRBV7-7 to TRBJ2-2, with TRBD2 matching over 7 bases. This CDR3 is built from 17 residues. Looked up from germline, CDR1 is SSHAT and CDR2 is FNYEAQ (reference sequence). J lost 4 bases, V lost 2 bases, and 10 bases had no gene match. CDR3 coding DNA: TGTGCCAGCAGCTTATTGGGCGGGAGCTTGGGCACCGGGGAGCTGTTTTTT. Translated, it gives CASSLLGGSLGTGELFF. The whole variable domain, filled in from reference TRBV7-7 and TRBJ2-2, reads GAGVSQSPRYKVTKRGQDVTLRCDPISSHATLYWYQQALGQGPEFLTYFNYEAQPDKSGLPSDRFSAERPEGSISTLTIQRTEQRDSAMYRCASSLLGGSLGTGELFFGEGSRLTVL.

This chain links TRBV10-3 with TRBJ2-5; D unclear. V was shortened by 2 bases and J by 1 base, with 2 bases between the two germline ends. The CDR3 extends over 12 amino acids. CDR1 ENHRY and CDR2 SYGVKD come from the germline V gene. This CDR3 is CAISELQETQYF. CDR3 DNA: TGTGCCATCAGTGAGCTCCAAGAGACCCAGTACTTC.

The genes are TRBV5-6 and TRBJ1-6; D perhaps matches TRBD1 (5 bases). The CDR3 loop spans 15 amino acids. Germline V lookup: CDR1 SGHDT, CDR2 YYEEEE. The ends were cut back, 4 bases at V and 10 bases at J, with 18 bases in the middle. The CDR3 region is CASSPNSLRGSPLHF. The CDR3 nucleotides are TGTGCCAGCAGCCCGAACTCTTTGAGGGGCTCACCCCTCCACTTT.

V and J are TRBV7-8 and TRBJ1-2, with D possibly TRBD1 on 6 matching bases. CDR3 length equals 18 residues. CDR1 is SGHVS and CDR2 is FQNEAQ in the germline V gene. Trimming pared 0 bases from V and 8 bases from J, leaving 25 bases between. CDR3 in DNA: TGTGCCAGCAGCTTAGCAGGGGGATCTTTCCCAACTCTAAGGGGCTACACCTTC. Protein sequence: CASSLAGGSFPTLRGYTF.

The gene calls are TRBV6-1 and TRBJ1-1; maybe TRBD1 (5 bases). The CDR3 has 13 residues. Germline-derived CDR1 and CDR2 are MNHNS and SASEGT. Deletions cut 8 bases from V and 5 bases from J, with 15 bases between. The CDR3 reads CASEAGRRTEAFF. As DNA, the CDR3 is TGTGCCAGCGAGGCAGGGAGGCGTACTGAAGCTTTCTTT.

The gene calls are TRBV6-1 and TRBJ1-1, with TRBD1 matching over 12 bases. The CDR3 is made up of 18 amino acids. The junction had 12 bases not matched to a gene; V was cut back by 4 bases and J by 3 bases. Per the germline V gene, CDR1 is MNHNS and CDR2 is SASEGT. The CDR3 nucleotides are TGTGCCAGCAGTGTGCTCCGGGACAGGGGGCTTATCGACACTGAAGCTTTCTTT. This translates into CASSVLRDRGLIDTEAFF.

The chain uses TRBV10-1 and TRBJ2-7, with 9 bases identical to TRBD1. Germline V gives CDR1 WNHNN, CDR2 SYGVQD (reference sequence). The CDR3 covers 15 residues. The V gene end was trimmed by 6 bases and the J gene end by 3 bases; junction bases not matched to a gene: 9. This CDR3 is CASSVSPGQGYEQYF. CDR3 in DNA: TGCGCCAGCAGCGTCTCTCCGGGACAGGGCTACGAGCAGTACTTC.

This sequence joins TRBV7-3 and TRBJ1-2; the D is unclear. The germline V gene has CDR1 SGHTA and CDR2 FQGTGA. CDR3 length: 12 residues. Trimming shortened V by 2 bases and J by 7 bases, and 8 bases separated the two germline ends. The CDR3 region has the DNA TGTGCCAGCAGCTTACTGGACGGTGGCTACACCTTC. Its protein is CASSLLDGGYTF.

The V call is TRBV19, the J call TRBJ2-1; no clear D. CDR3 size: 14 residues. V was clipped by 5 bases and J by 5 bases, with 13 bases between them. CDR1 and CDR2 from the germline V gene are LNHDA and SQIVND (reference sequence). CDR3 DNA: TGTGCCAGTAGTCCCCTCCGACTCGACAATGAGCAGTTCTTC. Residues: CASSPLRLDNEQFF.

CDR3 in DNA: TGCGCCAGCAGCCAAGACGGTACGGACATTCAGTACTTC. It translates to CASSQDGTDIQYF. The chain recombines TRBV10-1 with TRBJ2-4; D uncertain. Germline CDR1 reads WNHNN; CDR2 reads SYGVQD (reference sequence). The V end was cut by 6 bases, the J end by 8 bases, with 14 bases between. The CDR3 contains 13 residues.

DNA of the CDR3: TGTGCCAGCAGCCTAGGACAGGGGGACTACGAGCAGTACTTC. Its protein product is CASSLGQGDYEQYF. The chain joins TRBV5-4 to TRBJ2-7; 10 bases are a match to TRBD1. The CDR3 is made up of 14 amino acids. Germline V gives CDR1 SGHNT, CDR2 YYREEE (reference sequence). V lost 4 bases and J lost 3; bases outside the gene matches: 4.

This clone was observed once. The chain links TRBV6-6 to TRBJ1-1; D may be TRBD1 (6 bases). This CDR3 is built from 13 residues. The germline CDR1 and CDR2 sequences are MNHNY and SVGAGI (reference sequence). Trimming took 5 bases from V and 4 from J, leaving 11 bases between them. The CDR3: CASSPQGSTEAFF. CDR3 nucleotides: TGTGCCAGCAGTCCCCAGGGGAGCACTGAAGCTTTCTTT.